This T cell receptor (beta chain) was sequenced in a study of cytomegalovirus exposure and HLA in healthy donors. Profiled with immunoSEQ multiplex PCR; TCRdb holds only in-frame clones, not every one. The sample has a few hundred thousand clones; about 86% are singletons. V trimming: 8 bases; J trimming: 9 bases; junction bases outside the gene matches: 19. CDR1 and CDR2 (germline): SQVTM, ANQGSEA. This CDR3 is 16 amino acids long. The sequencing input was PBMCs. The chain uses TRBV29-1 and TRBJ2-4; 10 bases match TRBD1. The sequence derives from a woman aged 18-35 years in good health and CMV-seronegative. CDR3 coding DNA: TGCAGCCCAAGAAAACAGGGACAGGGGTGGAGGGTCATTCAGTACTTC. Its protein product is CSPRKQGQGWRVIQYF.